A single sample gave rise to the 14 T cell receptor beta chains below, sequenced in a study of neurological immune-mediated disorders. TCRdb reprocessed the 5' RACE reads via MiXCR and lists one record per CDR3 protein. The data show about 48,000 distinct CDR3 sequences, under 2% seen once. Specimen: PBMCs. These receptors were taken from a woman in her thirties or forties with multiple sclerosis.

This clonotype came up a few times. The CDR3 is CASSQTRDEQYF. The CDR3, as DNA: TGTGCCAGCAGCCAAACGAGAGACGAGCAGTACTTC. The chain recombines TRBV3-1 with TRBJ2-7; no definite D call. Per the germline V gene, CDR1 is LGHDT and CDR2 is YNNKEL (reference sequence). The V end was cut by 2 bases, the J end by 5 bases, with 7 bases between. The CDR3 extends over 12 amino acids.

This clonotype was recorded at least ten times. J is TRBJ1-1 and V is TRBV5-1; TRBD1 matches at 7 bases. The V and J ends lost 3 bases and 3 bases, in that order; junction bases with no gene match: 5. There are 14 residues in the CDR3. The germline V gene encodes CDR1 SGHRS and CDR2 YFSETQ. CDR3 region: CASSSGQDYTEAFF. Written as DNA, the CDR3 is TGCGCCAGCAGCTCCGGACAGGACTACACTGAAGCTTTCTTT.

V is TRBV5-1 and J is TRBJ2-5, with 9 bases lining up with TRBD1. V shed 2 bases and J 6 bases; nucleotides not matched to a gene: 5. Germline V gives CDR1 SGHRS, CDR2 YFSETQ. CDR3 length equals 14 residues. CDR3 protein: CASSFDRGFQTQYF. In DNA form, the CDR3 reads TGCGCCAGCAGCTTCGACAGGGGGTTCCAGACCCAGTACTTC.

This clonotype was counted ten times or more. V gene TRBV3-1 combines with J gene TRBJ1-5, with D tentatively TRBD1 (5 bases). The length of the CDR3 is 13 residues. Germline CDR1 and CDR2: LGHDT and YNNKEL (reference sequence). V was clipped by 3 bases and J by 5 bases, with 8 bases between them. The CDR3 coding sequence is TGTGCCAGCAGCCAGGACATAGATCAGCCCCAGCATTTT. Protein product: CASSQDIDQPQHF.

This clonotype was detected many times. The J gene is TRBJ2-7, the V gene TRBV5-1; possibly TRBD1 or TRBD2 for D (5 bases each). V lost 1 base and J 2 bases, leaving 10 bases between the germline ends. This CDR3 is built from 14 residues. Per germline, CDR1 SGHRS and CDR2 YFSETQ. The CDR3, as DNA: TGCGCCAGCAGCTTGCCGGGGCCGGCCTACGAGCAGTACTTC. It translates to CASSLPGPAYEQYF.

In this sample, this clonotype turned up many times. The chain carries TRBV4-2 and TRBJ2-7; D is possibly TRBD1 (5 bases). Germline CDR1 is LGHNA and CDR2 is YNFKEQ. The V and J ends lost 0 bases and 0 bases respectively, with 12 bases between them. CDR3 length equals 16 residues. The CDR3: CASSQEGTGLSYEQYF. DNA for the CDR3: TGTGCCAGCAGCCAAGAAGGTACAGGCCTCTCCTACGAGCAGTACTTC.

This clonotype was observed at least ten times. The chain links TRBV10-3 to TRBJ2-5, with D tentatively TRBD1 or TRBD2 (5 bases each). CDR1 and CDR2 (germline): ENHRY, SYGVKD. V was pared by 6 bases and J by 5 bases, with 16 bases between. This CDR3 region has 14 residues. The CDR3 region has the DNA TGTGCCATCAGCTCCGGGACCCCGCCGGAGACCCAGTACTTC. Its protein product is CAISSGTPPETQYF.

This clonotype has at least ten counts. V and J are TRBV20-1 and TRBJ2-3, with 9 bases aligning to TRBD2. From germline, CDR1 is DFQATT and CDR2 SNEGSKA (reference sequence). The CDR3 is 14 amino acids. The J segment lost 6 bases and the V segment lost 5 bases, leaving 9 bases of the junction unmatched. The CDR3 loop reads CSADSGGRGDTQYF. The DNA for the CDR3 is TGCAGTGCTGATAGCGGGGGCCGGGGGGATACGCAGTATTTT.

The sample holds many counts of this clonotype. This chain connects TRBV7-9 to TRBJ1-4; 7 bases agree with TRBD1. After removal of 5 bases from V and 8 bases from J, the junction contained 17 bases not matched to a gene. CDR1 is SEHNR, CDR2 FQNEAQ, per germline (reference sequence). The CDR3 contains 17 residues. The CDR3 DNA follows: TGTGCCAGCAGCCCCGACCCAGGGGGTGGAGGAGGAGAAAAACTGTTTTTT. It codes for CASSPDPGGGGGEKLFF.

This clonotype has a count of ten or more. The CDR3 spells CASSQVLTGFYGYTF. In nucleotides, the CDR3 is TGCGCCAGCAGCCAGGTCTTGACAGGCTTCTATGGCTACACCTTC. The chain has TRBV4-1 and TRBJ1-2; possible D gene TRBD1, 6 bases. The CDR3 extends over 15 amino acids. V was shortened by 3 bases and J by 4 bases, with 15 bases between the two germline ends. Germline CDR1 MGHRA, CDR2 YSYEKL.

This clonotype was found many times. CDR3 DNA: TGTGCCAGCAGCAAGGCCTTGGGACTCCCATCCCTCATCACAGATACGCAGTATTTT. It encodes CASSKALGLPSLITDTQYF. V gene TRBV21-1 combines with J gene TRBJ2-3; the table assigns TRBD2, which was not confirmed against the DNA. TRBV21-1 is termed a pseudogene. The CDR3 contains 19 residues.

This clonotype was detected ten times or more. In DNA form, the CDR3 reads TGCGCCAGCAGCCTCAACCCTGGGTCAGTTCGCGACGAGCAGTACTTC. This sequence encodes CASSLNPGSVRDEQYF. The chain has TRBV4-1 and TRBJ2-7; no firm D call. The germline V gene has CDR1 MGHRA and CDR2 YSYEKL. There are 16 residues in the CDR3. V lost 4 bases and J lost 5, with 21 bases in between.

This clonotype was counted at least ten times. J is TRBJ2-7 and V is TRBV7-9; tentatively, D is TRBD1 or TRBD2 (5 bases each). CDR3 size: 13 residues. V was pared by 2 bases and J by 5 bases, with 10 bases between. CDR1 and CDR2 from the germline V gene are SEHNR and FQNEAQ (reference sequence). In nucleotides, the CDR3 is TGTGCCAGCAGCTTATTTGGGGGTAACGAGCAGTACTTC. Protein product: CASSLFGGNEQYF.

This clonotype was picked up many times. The chain has TRBV5-1 and TRBJ2-1, with a weak D call TRBD2 (5 bases). This CDR3 is 18 amino acids long. The V and J ends lost 2 bases and 0 bases respectively, with 18 bases between them. Per germline, CDR1 SGHRS and CDR2 YFSETQ. CDR3: CASSFGLLAASSYNEQFF. The DNA for the CDR3 is TGCGCCAGCAGCTTCGGACTTCTCGCCGCGAGCTCCTACAATGAGCAGTTCTTC. Full variable domain (remainder filled in from reference TRBV5-1 and TRBJ2-1): KAGVTQTPRYLIKTRGQQVTLSCSPISGHRSVSWYQQTPGQGLQFLFEYFSETQRNKGNFPGRFSGRQFSNSRSEMNVSTLELGDSALYLCASSFGLLAASSYNEQFFGPGTRLTVL.